This entry describes one T cell receptor beta chain. Its antigen is as yet unknown. The data stem from a study of response to subunit inactivated influenza vaccine. The germline V and J ends were trimmed by 4 bases and 1 base, with 13 bases remaining between them. CDR3 size: 15 residues. Germline CDR1 MNHEY, CDR2 SVGEGT. TCRdb re-derived calls from the RT-PCR reads in MiXCR, one entry per CDR3 protein. The table lists a few hundred thousand distinct CDR3 sequences, roughly 22% of them singletons. Findings of the study overall: Few additional T cells are recruited per seasonal influenza vaccination, authors suggested.

This clonotype was obtained from a man aged 50 to 75 who received an inactivated influenza vaccine. V gene TRBV6-2 or TRBV6-3 combines with J gene TRBJ1-1; the D gene is possibly TRBD1 (5 bases). The sample was PBMCs from blood, taken about 20 months after vaccination. This chain's CDR3 is CASSFKDNRNTEAFF. DNA for the CDR3: TGTGCCAGCAGTTTTAAGGACAATCGGAACACTGAAGCTTTCTTT.